The 19 T cell receptor beta chains given below trace back to one sample, sequenced in a study of blood T cell repertoires in COVID-19. This table comes from immunoSEQ multiplex PCR, and its TCRdb copy is limited to in-frame clones, with some not included. This table holds some 300,000 clones, around 91% found once. The specimen was peripheral blood. The receptors were sampled from a woman in her thirties or forties with COVID-19, enrolled during active disease.

The chain employs TRBV19 and TRBJ2-1, with D uncertain. Deletions cut 5 bases from V and 4 bases from J, with 12 bases between. CDR3 size: 14 residues. Germline V CDR1 and CDR2: LNHDA, SQIVND (reference sequence). This chain's CDR3 is CASSLSHTYNEQFF. DNA for the CDR3: TGTGCCAGTAGTTTGTCTCATACATACAATGAGCAGTTCTTC.

J is TRBJ1-3 and V is TRBV7-2; D call uncertain. The CDR3 runs 15 residues. Germline CDR1 and CDR2: SGHTA and FQGNSA. Deletions cut 1 base from V and 7 bases from J, with 14 bases between. CDR3 nucleotides: TGTGCCAGCAGCTTAGTGGTTCTGCCCCGGAACACCATATATTTT. Amino acids: CASSLVVLPRNTIYF.

The chain has TRBV5-1 and TRBJ2-1, with 9 bases identical to TRBD1. CDR1 is SGHRS and CDR2 is YFSETQ in the germline V gene. The CDR3 covers 15 residues. V lost 2 bases to trimming and J lost 8 bases; unmatched junction nucleotides: 8. CDR3 in amino acids: CASSFRGQGDDEQFF. DNA for the CDR3: TGCGCCAGCAGCTTCCGGGGACAGGGTGATGATGAGCAGTTCTTC.

The chain links TRBV11-1 to TRBJ1-5, with a tentative D call TRBD1 (5 bases). The CDR3 contains 15 residues. Trimming took off 2 bases at V and 6 bases at J, with 14 bases between the two ends. In germline, CDR1 is SGHAT, CDR2 FQDESV (reference sequence). The CDR3 DNA is TGTGCCAGCAGCTTAACGGCAGGGCACGGTCAGCCCCAGCATTTT. Protein sequence: CASSLTAGHGQPQHF.

This chain links TRBV9 with TRBJ2-3; 7 positions agree with TRBD1. There are 15 residues in the CDR3. In germline, CDR1 is SGDLS, CDR2 YYNGEE. V shed 0 bases and J 3 bases; nucleotides not matched to a gene: 4. The CDR3 sequence: CASSVENRGTDTQYF. CDR3 in DNA: TGTGCCAGCAGCGTAGAGAACAGGGGAACAGATACGCAGTATTTT.

This clone was found once. The V call is TRBV11-2, the J call TRBJ1-2, with 8 bases identical to TRBD1. The CDR3 has 16 residues. Trimming cost V 1 base and J 5 bases; bases outside gene matches: 9. Germline lookup yields CDR1 SGHAT and CDR2 FQNNGV. The chain's CDR3 is CASSLVRGPWGYGYTF. CDR3 sequence (DNA): TGTGCCAGCAGCTTAGTCAGGGGGCCTTGGGGGTATGGCTACACCTTC.

This chain links TRBV9 with TRBJ2-5; TRBD1 matches 7 bases. V lost 0 bases, J lost 5 bases, and 7 bases stayed unmatched. CDR1 is SGDLS and CDR2 is YYNGEE in the germline V gene. The CDR3 sequence is 15 residues long. The CDR3 nucleotides are TGTGCCAGCAGCGTAGGTTTGACAGGGTGGGAGACCCAGTACTTC. Amino acid sequence: CASSVGLTGWETQYF.

Only one count was recorded for this clone. This chain uses TRBV5-6 with TRBJ1-5; D is unclear. This CDR3 is built from 13 residues. Germline V lookup: CDR1 SGHDT, CDR2 YYEEEE. Deletions cut 4 bases from V and 1 base from J, with 6 bases between. CDR3 nucleotide sequence: TGTGCCAGCAGCGATCGGAGCAATCAGCCCCAGCATTTT. Protein product: CASSDRSNQPQHF.

The chain carries TRBV27 and TRBJ2-7, with TRBD1 identical over 7 bases. The V and J ends lost 6 bases and 2 bases, in that order; junction bases with no gene match: 7. The CDR3 has 14 amino acids. Germline V gives CDR1 MNHEY, CDR2 SMNVEV (reference sequence). Here the CDR3 reads CASSSRDSAYEQYF. The CDR3 nucleotides read TGTGCCAGCAGCTCCCGGGACAGCGCCTACGAGCAGTACTTC.

The chain couples TRBV4-2 to TRBJ1-6, with 8 bases matching TRBD1. The CDR3 totals 14 residues. Per the germline V gene, CDR1 is LGHNA and CDR2 is YNFKEQ. J lost 13 bases, V lost 0 bases, and 5 bases had no gene match. In DNA form, the CDR3 reads TGTGCCAGCAGCCAAGATCGGCAGGGGGCCCCCCTCCACTTT. Protein product: CASSQDRQGAPLHF.

V is TRBV12-3 or TRBV12-4 and J is TRBJ1-5; TRBD1 matches 8 bases. This CDR3 has 13 amino acids. V was clipped by 2 bases and J by 6 bases; unmatched bases: 0. The chain's CDR3 is CASSLTGGQPQHF. The CDR3, as DNA: TGTGCCAGCAGTTTAACAGGGGGTCAGCCCCAGCATTTT.

V gene TRBV18 combines with J gene TRBJ2-7, with a tentative D call TRBD1 (6 bases). Germline V CDR1 and CDR2: KGHSH, LQKENI. The CDR3 runs 15 residues. Trimming removed 2 bases at V and 2 bases at J, with 13 bases between. CDR3 sequence reads: CASSPGGGVPYEQYF. The CDR3 coding sequence is TGTGCCAGCTCACCAGGGGGCGGAGTTCCCTACGAGCAGTACTTC.

The chain uses TRBV5-1 and TRBJ2-2; D not certain. Trimming stripped 5 bases from V and 2 bases from J, with 7 bases between. Germline V gene sequence: CDR1 SGHRS, CDR2 YFSETQ. This CDR3 is built from 13 residues. The CDR3 spells CASRASNTGELFF. For the CDR3, the DNA is TGCGCCAGCAGGGCCTCCAACACCGGGGAGCTGTTTTTT.

The genes are TRBV27 and TRBJ1-4, with D hard to call. V was trimmed by 2 bases and J by 4 bases, leaving 14 bases between them. Per the germline V gene, CDR1 is MNHEY and CDR2 is SMNVEV (reference sequence). The CDR3 has 16 residues. CDR3 DNA: TGTGCCAGCAGTTTAAGATCCGGGGTCCTTAATGAAAAACTGTTTTTT. This encodes CASSLRSGVLNEKLFF.

The rearrangement links TRBV7-2 to TRBJ2-7; 12 bases agree with TRBD1. Germline assignment: CDR1 SGHTA and CDR2 FQGNSA. Trimming took 4 bases from V and 5 from J; bases not matched to a gene: 12. The CDR3 has 17 amino acids. The CDR3 sequence is CASSSPGTGGRKNEQYF. The CDR3 nucleotides are TGTGCCAGCAGCTCCCCCGGGACAGGGGGCAGGAAGAACGAGCAGTACTTC.

This clone was seen a handful of times. This sequence joins TRBV5-6 and TRBJ1-5, with D perhaps matching TRBD1 (6 bases). The length of the CDR3 is 15 residues. Deletions cut 3 bases from V and 4 bases from J, with 14 bases between. Per the germline V gene, CDR1 is SGHDT and CDR2 is YYEEEE. The CDR3: CASSSSDRTNQPQHF. In DNA, the CDR3 is TGTGCCAGCAGCTCGTCGGACAGAACAAATCAGCCCCAGCATTTT.

The J gene is TRBJ1-1, the V gene TRBV4-1; the D gene is possibly TRBD1 (5 bases). The germline V gene encodes CDR1 MGHRA and CDR2 YSYEKL. The ends were cut back, 9 bases at V and 2 bases at J, with 19 bases in the middle. This CDR3 has 15 amino acids. The CDR3 protein is CASTGTPRRNTEAFF. The CDR3 DNA is TGCGCCAGTACCGGGACTCCGAGGAGAAACACTGAAGCTTTCTTT.

This clone was recorded once. The chain uses TRBV9 and TRBJ2-7; possible D gene TRBD2, 6 bases. This CDR3 is built from 14 residues. The germline V gene has CDR1 SGDLS and CDR2 YYNGEE. Trimming shortened V by 0 bases and J by 4 bases, and 11 bases separated the two germline ends. The CDR3, as DNA: TGTGCCAGCAGCGTAGGGTACGGGAGATACGAGCAGTACTTC. This encodes CASSVGYGRYEQYF.

Here the CDR3 reads CASTVGGTGNTIYF. CDR3 DNA: TGTGCCAGCACCGTCGGAGGGACTGGAAACACCATATATTTT. V gene TRBV28 combines with J gene TRBJ1-3; no reliable D call. Germline V gene lookup returns CDR1 MDHEN and CDR2 SYDVKM. Trimming stripped 7 bases from V and 2 bases from J, with 12 bases between. The CDR3 covers 14 residues.